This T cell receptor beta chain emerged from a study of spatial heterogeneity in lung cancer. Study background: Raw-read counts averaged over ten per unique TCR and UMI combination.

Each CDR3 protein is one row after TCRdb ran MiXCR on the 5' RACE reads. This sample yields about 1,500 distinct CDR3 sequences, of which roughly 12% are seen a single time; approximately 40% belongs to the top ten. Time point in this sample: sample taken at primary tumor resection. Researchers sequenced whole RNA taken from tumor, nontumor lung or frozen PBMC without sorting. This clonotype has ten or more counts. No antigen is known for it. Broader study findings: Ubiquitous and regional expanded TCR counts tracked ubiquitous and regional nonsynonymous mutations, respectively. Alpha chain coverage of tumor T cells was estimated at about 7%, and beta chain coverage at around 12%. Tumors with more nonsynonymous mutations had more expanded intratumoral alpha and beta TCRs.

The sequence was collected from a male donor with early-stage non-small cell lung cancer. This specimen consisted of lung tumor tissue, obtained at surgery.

CDR3 DNA sequence: TGTGCCAGCAGCAAAGGGTCACAGGGGGCGGACTATGGCTACACCTTC. Translating it yields CASSKGSQGADYGYTF. V usage is TRBV21-1 and J usage is TRBJ1-2; TRBD1, the table's D call, lacks a check against the DNA. TRBV21-1 is a listed pseudogene. The CDR3 extends over 16 amino acids.